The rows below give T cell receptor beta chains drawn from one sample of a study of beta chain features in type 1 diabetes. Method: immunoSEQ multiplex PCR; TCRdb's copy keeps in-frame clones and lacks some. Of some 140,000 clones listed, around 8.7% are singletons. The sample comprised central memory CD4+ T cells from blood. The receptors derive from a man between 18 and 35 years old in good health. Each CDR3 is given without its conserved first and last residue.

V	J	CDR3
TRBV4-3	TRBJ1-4	ASSPLTGSTNEKLF
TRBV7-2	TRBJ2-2	ASSLVDGGELF
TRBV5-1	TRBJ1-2	ASSLAVGRGTGGYT
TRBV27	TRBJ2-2	AVSRWDTGELF
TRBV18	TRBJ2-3	ASSPRGSGEAYSTQY
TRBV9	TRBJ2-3	ASSVGTGGIWDTQY
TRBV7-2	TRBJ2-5	ASSWRSGGRRETQY
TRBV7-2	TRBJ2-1	ASSPGLGYNEQF
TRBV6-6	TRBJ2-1	ASSYSGGAREEQF
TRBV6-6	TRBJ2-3	ASRRGGSTDTQY
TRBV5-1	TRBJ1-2	ASSLAGGVGYT
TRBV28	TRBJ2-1	ASGTGEVNEQF
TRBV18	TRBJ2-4	ASSPTGLAGPIAKNIQY
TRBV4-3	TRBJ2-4	ASSQGTGASAY
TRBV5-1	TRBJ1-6	ASRLIYLGSPLH
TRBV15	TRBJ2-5	ATSLFLAGQETQY
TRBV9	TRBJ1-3	ASSLDNSGNTIY
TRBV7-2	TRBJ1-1	ASSLQWNTEAF
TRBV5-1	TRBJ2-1	ASSFQGVHNEQF
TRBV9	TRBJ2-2	ASSVAVTGELF
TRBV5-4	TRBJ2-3	ASSLRLTSGGIDTQY
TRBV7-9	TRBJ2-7	ASSRTTGGTFSYEQY
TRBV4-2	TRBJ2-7	ASSQALAGGPGPYEQY
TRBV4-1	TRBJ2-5	ASSQGSGGQQETQY
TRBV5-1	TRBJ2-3	ASSLTSGTPPDTQY
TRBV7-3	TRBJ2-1	ASSLTASATSYNEQF
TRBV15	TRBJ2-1	ATSRSRAGSSSYNEQF
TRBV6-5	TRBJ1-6	ASSYWRGSANSPLH
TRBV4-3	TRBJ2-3	ASSQERGTSGGRDTQY